Following are 11 T cell receptor beta chains from one sample sequenced in a study of blood T cells in healthy people across ages. Then a second PCR, running about 6 to 11 cycles, was carried out with a sample-barcoded 5' primer and a J-beta primer mix. TCRdb recomputed calls from the 5' RACE reads with MiXCR, one row per CDR3 protein. In the table there are about 800,000 distinct CDR3 sequences, 58% of which are singletons. Sequencing was carried out using blood. These receptors were collected from a man aged 30-40 years in good health.

V is TRBV6-1 and J is TRBJ2-4, with unresolved D. Deletions cut 6 bases from V and 13 bases from J, with 16 bases between. Germline V gene lookup returns CDR1 MNHNS and CDR2 SASEGT. This CDR3 region has 12 residues. The CDR3 region has the DNA TGTGCCAGCAGCAGCACCCCAGGTCTCCAGTACTTC. It translates to CASSSTPGLQYF.

The rearrangement uses TRBV6-2 or TRBV6-3 and TRBJ1-2, with TRBD1 as a possible D gene (6 bases). V lost 6 bases and J lost 1, with 24 bases in between. The germline gives CDR1 MNHEY, CDR2 SVGEGT. This CDR3 spans 18 amino acids. CDR3 protein: CASRPSGASSTDNYGYTF. As DNA, the CDR3 is TGTGCCAGCAGACCTTCAGGGGCCTCGTCGACCGATAACTATGGCTACACCTTC.

Ten or more counts support this clonotype. The chain is built from TRBV5-1 and TRBJ2-3, with 9 bases lining up with TRBD2. Germline V gives CDR1 SGHRS, CDR2 YFSETQ. CDR3 length: 16 residues. V lost 4 bases, J lost 3 bases, and 9 bases stayed unmatched. The CDR3 is CASSVGLASNTDTQYF. The CDR3 DNA follows: TGCGCCAGCAGCGTGGGACTAGCATCTAATACAGATACGCAGTATTTT.

In DNA form, the CDR3 reads TGCGCCAGCAGCCAAGCCGGGACACAGAACACTGAAGCTTTCTTT. Residues: CASSQAGTQNTEAFF. The gene calls are TRBV4-1 and TRBJ1-1; possibly TRBD1 for D (6 bases). CDR1 MGHRA and CDR2 YSYEKL come from the germline V gene. The CDR3 spans 15 residues. V was trimmed by 1 base and J by 1 base, leaving 10 bases between them.

This chain uses TRBV7-3 with TRBJ2-3; 10 bases line up with TRBD2. The CDR3 totals 15 residues. The trim removed 3 bases at V and 7 bases at J, leaving 7 bases unmatched. Germline assignment: CDR1 SGHTA and CDR2 FQGTGA. CDR3 region: CASSLNSGRHYTQYF. CDR3 in DNA: TGTGCCAGCAGCTTGAATAGCGGGAGGCATTATACGCAGTATTTT.

V and J are TRBV5-1 and TRBJ1-1; 7 bases are shared with TRBD1. From germline, CDR1 is SGHRS and CDR2 YFSETQ. J was trimmed by 4 bases and V by 3 bases; bases with no gene match: 12. The CDR3 consists of 16 residues. Here the CDR3 reads CASSYSGGSFGTEAFF. As DNA, the CDR3 is TGCGCCAGCAGCTACTCAGGGGGTAGCTTTGGCACTGAAGCTTTCTTT. Variable domain in full (rest from reference TRBV5-1 and TRBJ1-1): KAGVTQTPRYLIKTRGQQVTLSCSPISGHRSVSWYQQTPGQGLQFLFEYFSETQRNKGNFPGRFSGRQFSNSRSEMNVSTLELGDSALYLCASSYSGGSFGTEAFFGQGTRLTVV.

This sequence joins TRBV5-1 and TRBJ2-5, with D possibly matching TRBD2 (5 bases). V lost 4 bases and J lost 2, with 15 bases in between. The CDR3 extends over 15 amino acids. CDR1 SGHRS and CDR2 YFSETQ come from the germline V gene. The CDR3 DNA sequence: TGCGCCAGCAGCCCCGTGGAGGACCCTCAAGAGACCCAGTACTTC. Amino acid sequence: CASSPVEDPQETQYF.

This clonotype was seen more than once but under ten times. This chain's CDR3 is CASKHGTAFSEQYF. Here the CDR3 DNA reads TGTGCCAGCAAACATGGGACAGCCTTTTCCGAGCAGTACTTC. J is TRBJ2-7 and V is TRBV27, with 7 bases lining up with TRBD1. This CDR3 region has 14 residues. V lost 7 bases to trimming and J lost 6 bases; unmatched junction nucleotides: 12. Germline V gene lookup returns CDR1 MNHEY and CDR2 SMNVEV (reference sequence).

The V call is TRBV7-2, the J call TRBJ2-5, with D uncertain. The CDR3 has 13 amino acids. V shed 3 bases and J shed 0 bases, with 5 bases lying between them. Germline V gene lookup returns CDR1 SGHTA and CDR2 FQGNSA. CDR3 nucleotide sequence: TGTGCCAGCAGCTTCAGCAACCAAGAGACCCAGTACTTC. Its protein is CASSFSNQETQYF.

CDR3 sequence reads: CSARNTRQGNTEAFF. In DNA, the CDR3 is TGCAGTGCTAGAAACACGCGACAGGGGAACACTGAAGCTTTCTTT. The chain carries TRBV20-1 and TRBJ1-1; 7 positions agree with TRBD1. The V segment lost 2 bases and the J segment 1 base; nucleotides outside the gene matches: 7. The CDR3 is made up of 15 amino acids. Germline V lookup: CDR1 DFQATT, CDR2 SNEGSKA (reference sequence).

This chain uses TRBV7-2 with TRBJ1-2, with unresolved D. V gave up 2 bases and J gave up 0 bases, with 10 bases separating them. CDR3 size: 15 residues. Germline V lookup: CDR1 SGHTA, CDR2 FQGNSA. The CDR3 region has the DNA TGTGCCAGCAGCTTAATGGCACAAGCTAACTATGGCTACACCTTC. It translates to CASSLMAQANYGYTF.